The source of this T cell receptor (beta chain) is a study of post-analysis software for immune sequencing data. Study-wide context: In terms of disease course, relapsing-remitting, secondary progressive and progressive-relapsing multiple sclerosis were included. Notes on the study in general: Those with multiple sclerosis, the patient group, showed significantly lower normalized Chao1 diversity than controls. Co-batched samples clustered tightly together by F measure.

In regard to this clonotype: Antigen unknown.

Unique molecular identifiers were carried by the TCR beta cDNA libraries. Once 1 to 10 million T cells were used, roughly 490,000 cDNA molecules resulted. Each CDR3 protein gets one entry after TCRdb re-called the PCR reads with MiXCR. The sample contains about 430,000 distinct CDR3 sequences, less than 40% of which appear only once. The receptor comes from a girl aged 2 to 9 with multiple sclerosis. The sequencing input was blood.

Written as DNA, the CDR3 is TGTGCCAGCAGCCAAGGACTAGTCTACTACGAGCAGTACTTC. It encodes CASSQGLVYYEQYF. The chain combines TRBV3-1 with TRBJ2-4, with D tentatively TRBD2 (6 bases). The J call may be mistaken, given a closer DNA end match to TRBJ2-7. The CDR3 is made up of 14 amino acids. CDR1 is LGHDT, CDR2 YNNKEL, per germline (reference sequence).